These 15 T cell receptor beta chains originate from one sample sequenced in a study of cytomegalovirus exposure and HLA in healthy donors. PCR amplification relied on 60 Vbeta primers (plus 13 Jbeta primers). TCRdb keeps only in-frame clones here, not all; method: immunoSEQ multiplex PCR. Counted here are about 120,000 clones, over 8.5% occurring once; the ten biggest clones make up 5% to 6.5%. The specimen sequenced was PBMCs. These receptors were collected from a woman between 40 and 55 years old in good health and CMV-seropositive.

V gene TRBV5-6 combines with J gene TRBJ2-1; TRBD2 aligns across 7 bases. Looked up from germline, CDR1 is SGHDT and CDR2 is YYEEEE. J lost 10 bases, V lost 3 bases, and 7 bases had no gene match. The CDR3 covers 13 residues. This chain's CDR3 is CASSSPWGGEQFF. CDR3 DNA: TGTGCCAGCAGCTCTCCCTGGGGGGGGGAGCAGTTCTTC.

In its sample, this clone was seen a few times. The chain couples TRBV5-1 to TRBJ2-3; TRBD2 matches 11 bases. V trimming: 4 bases; J trimming: 2 bases; junction bases outside the gene matches: 3. This CDR3 is built from 15 residues. Germline V gene lookup returns CDR1 SGHRS and CDR2 YFSETQ. The CDR3 sequence: CASSRGLADTDTQYF. The CDR3 DNA reads as TGCGCCAGCAGCCGGGGACTAGCGGACACAGATACGCAGTATTTT.

The CDR3 nucleotides read TGTGCCAGCAGCTCCGTAGCGGGGGGCGGGAATGAGCAGTTCTTC. Translating it yields CASSSVAGGGNEQFF. This rearrangement joins TRBV7-6 to TRBJ2-1; 10 nucleotides line up with TRBD2. Looked up from germline, CDR1 is SGHVS and CDR2 is FNYEAQ. V lost 4 bases to trimming and J lost 7 bases; unmatched junction nucleotides: 7. The CDR3 runs to 15 residues.

This clone has more than one count but fewer than ten. The chain carries TRBV30 and TRBJ1-1; no firm D call. The V end lost 5 bases, the J end lost 1 base, and 14 bases lay between the germline ends. The CDR3 is made up of 14 amino acids. Per germline, CDR1 GTSNPN and CDR2 SVGIG (reference sequence). This CDR3 reads CAWYGRAANTEAFF. In DNA form, the CDR3 reads TGTGCCTGGTACGGGCGGGCAGCGAACACTGAAGCTTTCTTT. The variable domain in full, completed from reference TRBV30 and TRBJ1-1, reads SQTIHQWPATLVQPVGSPLSLECTVEGTSNPNLYWYRQAAGRGLQLLFYSVGIGQISSEVPQNLSASRPQDRQFILSSKKLLLSDSGFYLCAWYGRAANTEAFFGQGTRLTVV.

The chain is built from TRBV2 and TRBJ1-5, with D uncertain. The length of the CDR3 is 13 residues. In germline, CDR1 is SNHLY, CDR2 FYNNEI. Trimming removed 11 bases at V and 3 bases at J, with 14 bases between. CDR3 protein: CAGGYTLNQPQHF. CDR3 bases: TGTGCCGGAGGGTACACCCTCAATCAGCCCCAGCATTTT.

This clone was picked up a small number of times. The chain employs TRBV11-3 and TRBJ1-4; 10 nucleotides agree with TRBD1. Per the germline V gene, CDR1 is SGHNT and CDR2 is YENEEA. The CDR3 totals 14 residues. J gave up 6 bases and V 4 bases, and 2 bases lay outside the gene matches. CDR3 region: CASSSGQGDEKLFF. The CDR3 bases are TGTGCCAGCAGCTCCGGACAGGGGGATGAAAAACTGTTTTTT.

The chain couples TRBV11-2 to TRBJ2-5, with TRBD2 matching 10 bases. The CDR3 totals 18 residues. Germline trimming cut 1 base from V and 0 bases from J; bases unmatched to any gene: 8. Germline V gene data show CDR1 as SGHAT and CDR2 as FQNNGV. The CDR3 sequence: CASSLGSGGGSYQETQYF. CDR3 DNA: TGTGCCAGCAGCTTAGGCAGCGGGGGGGGATCGTACCAAGAGACCCAGTACTTC. Full variable domain (missing parts from reference TRBV11-2 and TRBJ2-5): EAGVAQSPRYKIIEKRQSVAFWCNPISGHATLYWYQQILGQGPKLLIQFQNNGVVDDSQLPKDRFSAERLKGVDSTLKIQPAKLEDSAVYLCASSLGSGGGSYQETQYFGPGTRLLVL.

The chain carries TRBV4-1 and TRBJ2-1; D gene unclear. This CDR3 is built from 14 residues. From germline, CDR1 is MGHRA and CDR2 YSYEKL. V was clipped by 0 bases and J by 6 bases, with 9 bases between them. As DNA, the CDR3 is TGCGCCAGCAGCCAAGATTGGAGTGGCAATGAGCAGTTCTTC. Amino acids: CASSQDWSGNEQFF.

This chain links TRBV30 with TRBJ2-3; TRBD2 matches at 12 bases. CDR3 size: 16 residues. The J segment lost 6 bases and the V segment lost 0 bases, leaving 7 bases of the junction unmatched. Germline CDR1 GTSNPN, CDR2 SVGIG (reference sequence). DNA for the CDR3: TGTGCCTGGAGTGTCCCCGGACTAGCGGGGTCGGATACGCAGTATTTT. Translation: CAWSVPGLAGSDTQYF. The full variable domain, its missing parts supplied by reference TRBV30 and TRBJ2-3, is SQTIHQWPATLVQPVGSPLSLECTVEGTSNPNLYWYRQAAGRGLQLLFYSVGIGQISSEVPQNLSASRPQDRQFILSSKKLLLSDSGFYLCAWSVPGLAGSDTQYFGPGTRLTVL.

The chain uses TRBV2 and TRBJ1-1; no firm D call. V lost 4 bases and J 5 bases, leaving 8 bases between the germline ends. This CDR3 is 12 amino acids long. Germline V gene sequence: CDR1 SNHLY, CDR2 FYNNEI. The DNA for the CDR3 is TGTGCCAGCAGTGTTCGAGGGACTGAAGCTTTCTTT. Protein sequence: CASSVRGTEAFF.

This clone was seen a handful of times. The rearrangement joins TRBV30 to TRBJ2-7; 8 bases are a match to TRBD2. The CDR3 is 15 amino acids. Trimming at V came to 5 bases and at J to 4 bases, leaving 13 bases not matched to a gene. The germline CDR1 and CDR2 sequences are GTSNPN and SVGIG (reference sequence). The CDR3 loop reads CAWGPGVAGTYEQYF. In nucleotides, the CDR3 is TGTGCCTGGGGACCCGGGGTAGCGGGGACTTACGAGCAGTACTTC.

The chain links TRBV11-3 to TRBJ1-1; possibly TRBD1 for D (6 bases). Germline V gene sequence: CDR1 SGHNT, CDR2 YENEEA. This CDR3 contains 16 residues. Trimming removed 0 bases at V and 2 bases at J, with 13 bases between. For the CDR3, the DNA is TGTGCCAGCAGCTTAGATTGGTTGGGGGCTAACACTGAAGCTTTCTTT. Translated: CASSLDWLGANTEAFF.

The chain couples TRBV18 to TRBJ2-5; D is undetermined. CDR3 length: 13 residues. The V and J ends lost 2 bases and 2 bases respectively, with 6 bases between them. Germline lookup yields CDR1 KGHSH and CDR2 LQKENI. The CDR3 sequence is CASSPSLQETQYF. CDR3 in DNA: TGTGCCAGCTCACCATCTCTGCAAGAGACCCAGTACTTC.

This chain links TRBV11-3 with TRBJ2-2; weak D call: TRBD2 (6 bases). The V gene's germline CDR1 is SGHNT and CDR2 YENEEA. The CDR3 totals 17 residues. Trimming took 0 bases from V and 5 from J, leaving 16 bases between them. For the CDR3, the DNA is TGTGCCAGCAGCTTAGATTACCCCAAGGAGGGAACCGGGGAGCTGTTTTTT. Amino acids: CASSLDYPKEGTGELFF.

This clone showed up just a few times. V is TRBV10-3 and J is TRBJ2-3; TRBD2 agrees at 7 bases. CDR1 is ENHRY, CDR2 SYGVKD, per germline. J lost 0 bases, V lost 8 bases, and 11 bases had no gene match. The CDR3 is made up of 16 amino acids. In nucleotides, the CDR3 is TGTGCCATCGGAGGCAGCGGGGCCCTTAGCACAGATACGCAGTATTTT. Its translation is CAIGGSGALSTDTQYF.